This TCR beta chain was found in a study of control samples from healthy donors and cancer patients. Per germline, CDR1 MDHEN and CDR2 SYDVKM. The CDR3 consists of 14 residues. The ends were cut back, 3 bases at V and 6 bases at J, with 9 bases in the middle. The repertoire was sequenced with immunoSEQ multiplex PCR; TCRdb's copy has only in-frame clones and lacks some. The data contain fewer than 45,000 clones, approximately 89% of them singletons. The chain employs TRBV28 and TRBJ1-6, with D unresolved. Material: PBMCs. This receptor was identified in a woman aged 40 to 50 with head and neck cancer. The DNA for the CDR3 is TGTGCCAGCAGTTTTCTGGAGTTTAATTCACCCCTCCACTTT. This translates into CASSFLEFNSPLHF.